These T cell receptor beta chains were read from a single sample in a study of blood T cell repertoires in COVID-19. Assay used: immunoSEQ multiplex PCR; TCRdb lists only in-frame clones, some missing. The sample yields some 400,000 clones, 90% seen once. The specimen was peripheral blood. These receptors all stem from a man between 18 and 35 years old with active or convalescent COVID-19. Both conserved end residues are part of each CDR3. A D gene is named only where the DNA matches it firmly. Not all rows give a size; the values are once, few, many and, for expanded clones, a class.

d_gene,abundance,j_gene,v_gene,CDR3aa,CDR3nt
.,once,TRBJ1-1,TRBV4-3,CASSQDRNTEAFF,TGCGCCAGCAGCCAAGACAGAAACACTGAAGCTTTCTTT
TRBD2,few,TRBJ2-1,TRBV5-4,CASSGTSGSSYNEQFF,TGTGCCAGCAGCGGGACTAGCGGGAGCTCCTACAATGAGCAGTTCTTC
TRBD1,few,TRBJ1-5,TRBV19,CASSPGQDYSNQPQHF,TGTGCCAGTAGTCCCGGACAGGACTATAGCAATCAGCCCCAGCATTTT
.,once,TRBJ2-7,TRBV5-1,CASSLRQGLYEQYF,TGCGCCAGCAGCTTGCGCCAGGGACTCTACGAGCAGTACTTC
.,.,TRBJ2-5,TRBV7-9,CASRSGRGGETQYF,TGTGCCAGCAGGTCCGGACGTGGAGGGGAGACCCAGTACTTC
.,.,TRBJ2-2,TRBV19,CASSRTAVGELFF,TGTGCCAGTAGTAGGACAGCAGTAGGGGAGCTGTTTTTT
TRBD1,.,TRBJ1-4,TRBV28,CASSLGSGTAGEKLFF,TGTGCCAGCAGTTTAGGGTCCGGGACAGCTGGCGAAAAACTGTTTTTT
TRBD2,.,TRBJ2-7,TRBV19,CASSPGGTYEQYF,TGTGCCAGTAGTCCGGGGGGAACCTACGAGCAGTACTTC
TRBD1,.,TRBJ2-2,TRBV4-1,CASALTGGWTGELFF,TGCGCCAGCGCCCTTACAGGGGGCTGGACCGGGGAGCTGTTTTTT
.,once,TRBJ1-2,TRBV3-1/TRBV3-2,CASTTNRDNYGYTF,TGTGCCAGCACAACAAACCGGGATAACTATGGCTACACCTTC
TRBD1,.,TRBJ2-3,TRBV6-2/TRBV6-3,CASSTLYRDRGADTQYF,TGTGCCAGCAGTACCCTATACCGGGACAGGGGGGCAGATACGCAGTATTTT
.,.,TRBJ1-3,TRBV5-4,CASSGGAVKNTIYF,TGTGCCAGCAGCGGGGGGGCAGTAAAAAACACCATATATTTT
TRBD1,.,TRBJ2-7,TRBV7-2,CASSPERGLVEQYF,TGTGCCAGCAGCCCCGAAAGGGGGCTCGTAGAGCAGTACTTC
TRBD1,.,TRBJ2-7,TRBV5-6,CASSLGGQGYEQYF,TGTGCCAGCAGCTTGGGGGGACAGGGCTACGAGCAGTACTTC
TRBD2,.,TRBJ2-3,TRBV11-1,CASSPKTSRSTDTQYF,TGTGCCAGCAGCCCTAAGACTAGCCGAAGCACAGATACGCAGTATTTT
TRBD2,.,TRBJ2-5,TRBV3-1/TRBV3-2,CASSPNPLSGGMETQYF,TGTGCCAGCAGCCCTAATCCCCTTAGCGGGGGGATGGAGACCCAGTACTTC
TRBD1,.,TRBJ1-2,TRBV9,CASSNGQGIDGYTF,TGTGCCAGCAGCAACGGACAGGGGATAGATGGCTACACCTTC
TRBD1,.,TRBJ1-4,TRBV6-1,CASSEGQGFEKLFF,TGTGCCAGCAGTGAAGGACAGGGTTTTGAAAAACTGTTTTTT
TRBD1,.,TRBJ2-1,TRBV28,CASSSGGDRGSYNEQFF,TGTGCCAGCAGTTCCGGGGGGGACAGGGGTTCCTACAATGAGCAGTTCTTC
TRBD1,once,TRBJ2-7,TRBV30,CAWETGGYEQYF,TGTGCCTGGGAAACAGGGGGCTACGAGCAGTACTTC
.,.,TRBJ1-1,TRBV7-9,CASTLRQNTEAFF,TGTGCCAGCACCCTCAGACAGAACACTGAAGCTTTCTTT
.,.,TRBJ1-2,TRBV29-1,CSGWGGQNYGYTF,TGCAGCGGTTGGGGCGGACAGAACTATGGCTACACCTTC
.,.,TRBJ1-3,TRBV14,CASSQLGSYSGNTIYF,TGTGCCAGCAGCCAACTGGGCTCCTACTCTGGAAACACCATATATTTT
TRBD1,.,TRBJ1-1,TRBV29-1,CSVVRTGGAFF,TGCAGCGTTGTCAGGACAGGGGGAGCTTTCTTT
.,.,TRBJ2-2,TRBV19,CASSIATGVGELFF,TGTGCCAGTAGTATTGCAACCGGGGTCGGGGAGCTGTTTTTT